The T cell receptor (beta chain) described here comes from a study of T cell clones after liver transplantation. On the study more broadly: Liver transplant recipients had immunosuppression withdrawal attempted within 2 years.

Assay used: immunoSEQ multiplex PCR; TCRdb lists only in-frame clones, some missing. The data show roughly 97,000 clones, with 75% to 85% seen just once and just under 1% held by the top ten. The length of the CDR3 is 14 residues. V was pared by 6 bases and J by 4 bases, with 15 bases between. Germline loops: CDR1 MDHEN, CDR2 SYDVKM. The specimen comprised CD4+ T cells from blood, sampled before liver transplant. The receptor was derived from a human donor who received a liver transplant. V usage is TRBV28 and J usage is TRBJ2-5; perhaps TRBD2 as D (5 bases). Written as DNA, the CDR3 is TGTGCCAGCAGAAGAAGGGCAGCGGTAGAGACCCAGTACTTC. Amino acids: CASRRRAAVETQYF.